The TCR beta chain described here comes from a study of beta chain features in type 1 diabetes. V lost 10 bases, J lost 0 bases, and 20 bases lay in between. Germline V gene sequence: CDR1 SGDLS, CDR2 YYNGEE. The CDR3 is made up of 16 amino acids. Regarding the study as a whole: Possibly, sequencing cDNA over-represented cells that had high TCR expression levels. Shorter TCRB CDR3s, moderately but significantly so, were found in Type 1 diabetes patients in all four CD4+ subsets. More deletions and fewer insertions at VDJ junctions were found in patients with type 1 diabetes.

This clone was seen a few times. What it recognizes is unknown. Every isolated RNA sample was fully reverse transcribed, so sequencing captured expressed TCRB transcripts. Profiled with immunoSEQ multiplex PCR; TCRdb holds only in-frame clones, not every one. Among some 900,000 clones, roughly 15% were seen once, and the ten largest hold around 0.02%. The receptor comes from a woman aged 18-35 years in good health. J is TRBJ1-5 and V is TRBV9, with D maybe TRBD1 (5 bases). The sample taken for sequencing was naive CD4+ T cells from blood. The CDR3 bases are TGTGCCGTCGGGGCGGCGGGTAATAATAGCAATCAGCCCCAGCATTTT. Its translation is CAVGAAGNNSNQPQHF. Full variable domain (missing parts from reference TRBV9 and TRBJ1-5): DSGVTQTPKHLITATGQRVTLRCSPRSGDLSVYWYQQSLDQGLQFLIQYYNGEERAKGNILERFSAQQFPDLHSELNLSSLELGDSALYFCAVGAAGNNSNQPQHFGDGTRLSIL.